Listed below are T cell receptor beta chains from one sample, sequenced in a study of OX40 agonist ivuxolimab in advanced cancers. Measured with immunoSEQ multiplex PCR; TCRdb has only the in-frame clones, and not every one. The profile covers roughly 74,000 clones, with around 87% appearing a single time and more than 0.45% taken by the ten largest. This material consisted of CD4+ or CD8+ T cells sorted from blood, taken in a trial of the OX40 agonist ivuxolimab. These TCRs come from an adult with an advanced solid tumor such as melanoma, head and neck, liver or kidney cancer. Each CDR3 is given with its conserved first and last residue. A D gene is named only where the DNA matches it firmly. Clone size, where shown, is once, few, many, or a class for clones that have expanded.

>NA|TRBJ1-5|TRBV28|NA
TGTGCCAGCAGTTGGATATCAGCCCAGCATTTT
CASSWISAQHF
>NA|TRBJ2-2|TRBV5-4|TRBD2
TGTGCCAGCAGCATGTGGGGACTAGCGGGGGGCCGGGGCACCGGGGAGCTGTTTTTT
CASSMWGLAGGRGTGELFF
>NA|TRBJ2-5|TRBV11-2|NA
TGTGCCAGCAGCCCTTATGGGGGCCGTGAAGAGACCCAGTACTTC
CASSPYGGREETQYF
>NA|TRBJ1-1|TRBV18|TRBD1
TGTGCCAGCTCACCACTTCCCGGACAGGGGAAAACTGAAGCTTTCTTT
CASSPLPGQGKTEAFF
>NA|TRBJ2-3|TRBV2|TRBD1
TGTGCCAGCAGTGAAGTAGACAGGGTAGCAGATACGCAGTATTTT
CASSEVDRVADTQYF
>NA|TRBJ1-2|TRBV30|NA
TGTGCCTGGAGTGTACGGGTTTCCGGGATGAACTATGGCTACACCTTC
CAWSVRVSGMNYGYTF
>NA|TRBJ2-7|TRBV18|NA
TGTGCCAGCTCACCCTCCGGATGGGGGACATCCCACTCCTACGAGCAGTACTTC
CASSPSGWGTSHSYEQYF
>NA|TRBJ1-1|TRBV19|NA
TGTGCCAGTACCTACGGTCGGGGGACTGAAGCTTTCTTT
CASTYGRGTEAFF
>NA|TRBJ2-3|TRBV4-1|TRBD2
TGCGCCAGCAGCCAACCCCCCCTAGCGGGACGGACAGATACGCAGTATTTT
CASSQPPLAGRTDTQYF
>NA|TRBJ1-1|TRBV27|NA
TGTGCCAGCAGTTCCTTTGGGACATTGGTTAGGGGGGGGACTGAAGCTTTCTTT
CASSSFGTLVRGGTEAFF
>NA|TRBJ2-7|TRBV28|NA
TGTGCCAGCAGTTTTTTCAGGCCGCCCTACGAGCAGTACTTC
CASSFFRPPYEQYF
>once|TRBJ2-3|TRBV5-1|NA
TGCGCCAGCAGCTTGGGTGGCGGGCAGATGGGCACAGATACGCAGTATTTT
CASSLGGGQMGTDTQYF
>NA|TRBJ2-4|TRBV4-3|NA
TGCGCCAGCAGCCAAGATGGAAAGGGAGACCTAGCCAAAAACATTCAGTACTTC
CASSQDGKGDLAKNIQYF
>NA|TRBJ1-1|TRBV5-1|NA
TGCGCCAGCAGCTTGCAGGGCGGGTCGGAAGCTTTCTTT
CASSLQGGSEAFF
>NA|TRBJ2-3|TRBV7-3|TRBD1
TGTGCCAGCAGCCCGAGACAGGGGGCTGGGGATACGCAGTATTTT
CASSPRQGAGDTQYF
>NA|TRBJ2-7|TRBV7-6|TRBD1
TGTGCCAGCAGCTTAGAAACAGGGGGAAGGCAGTACTTC
CASSLETGGRQYF
>NA|TRBJ1-1|TRBV7-2|NA
TGTGCCAGCAGCTTAGTCGGGGGTGCTGGTGAAGCTTTCTTT
CASSLVGGAGEAFF
>NA|TRBJ2-1|TRBV28|NA
TGTGCCAGCAGAGTCCTCGTTACGGGAAATGAGCAGTTCTTC
CASRVLVTGNEQFF
>NA|TRBJ1-1|TRBV30|NA
TGTGCCTGGAGTGACAGGACACGCCCGGGGACTGAAGCTTTCTTT
CAWSDRTRPGTEAFF
>NA|TRBJ2-5|TRBV5-4|NA
TGTGCCAGCAGCTCCCTTATGGGGGAGACCCAGTACTTC
CASSSLMGETQYF
>once|TRBJ2-1|TRBV30|TRBD2
TGTGCCTGGATTATAAGCGGGGGCCGTTACAATGAGCAGTTCTTC
CAWIISGGRYNEQFF
>NA|TRBJ2-1|TRBV7-3|NA
TGTGCCAGCTGCCAGACTCCAAGCCATGAGCAGTTCTTC
CASCQTPSHEQFF
>NA|TRBJ1-6|TRBV10-3|NA
TGTGCCATCAGTGAGGAGGGGGATTCACCCCTCCACTTT
CAISEEGDSPLHF
>NA|TRBJ2-3|TRBV27|TRBD2
TGTGCCAGCAGTTCGGGGGGGCCTAAAGATACGCAGTATTTT
CASSSGGPKDTQYF
>NA|TRBJ1-3|TRBV10-1|NA
TGCGCCAGCAGTGAGTCGTCTGCCTCTGGAAACACCATATATTTT
CASSESSASGNTIYF
>NA|TRBJ1-6|TRBV18|TRBD1
TGTGCCAGCTCGCCGACAGGGAGCTATAATTCACCCCTCCACTTT
CASSPTGSYNSPLHF
>NA|TRBJ2-2|TRBV2|NA
TGTGCCAGCAACAGACAAAACACCGGGGAGCTGTTTTTT
CASNRQNTGELFF
>NA|TRBJ1-4|TRBV5-1|NA
TGCGCCAGCACAACACGTCCCGCAACTAATGAAAAACTGTTTTTT
CASTTRPATNEKLFF